The clone carrying this T cell receptor (beta chain) was observed a single time. The target antigen is unknown. The data originate from a study of OX40 agonist ivuxolimab in advanced cancers. Study-level information: It was permissible to have had prior anti-PD-1, anti-PD-L1 or anti-CTLA-4 therapy, and around 40% had some. Three patients got partial responses; one had hepatocellular carcinoma and two had cutaneous melanoma. Study findings and constraints: Some patients without response likewise showed low normalized clonal expansion.

The repertoire was sequenced with immunoSEQ multiplex PCR; TCRdb's copy has only in-frame clones and lacks some. This sample has roughly 100,000 clones; around 83% occur once, and the top ten carry more than 1.2%. The germline V gene encodes CDR1 SGHRS and CDR2 YFSETQ. The CDR3 has 14 residues. V dropped 4 bases and J dropped 4; count of bases not matched to a gene: 7. The rearrangement joins TRBV5-1 to TRBJ1-1; 7 nucleotides line up with TRBD1. The material sequenced was CD4+ or CD8+ T cells sorted from blood, taken in a trial of the OX40 agonist ivuxolimab. The clonotype was recovered from an adult with an advanced solid tumor such as melanoma, head and neck, liver or kidney cancer. The CDR3 coding sequence is TGCGCCAGCAGCCCCAGGGGACAGACCACTGAAGCTTTCTTT. Its translation is CASSPRGQTTEAFF.